This TCR beta chain comes out of a study of shared clonotypes between healthy human individuals. Points from the study as a whole: When naive CD4 clonotypes were compared across a few donors, about 4.8% were shared.

This table comes from immunoSEQ multiplex PCR, and its TCRdb copy is limited to in-frame clones, with some not included. Here the sample spans about 110,000 clones, 68% being singletons. This clone showed up just once. What it recognizes is unknown. Given a far larger clone just one base away, this is likely a sequencing read error. CDR1 is SGHDT, CDR2 YYEEEE, per germline. V was trimmed by 1 base and J by 1 base, leaving 8 bases between them. The CDR3 spans 14 residues. The sequence derives from a young woman in good health. This chain joins TRBV5-6 and TRBJ1-1, with no clear D. Sequenced material: memory CD8+ T cells sorted from blood. Subset meaning: CD45RO+ cells pooled with CCR7-negative TemRA cells. The CDR3 DNA reads TGTGCCAGCAGCTTGTGGGCAGAGAACACTGAAGCTTTCTTT. Translated, it gives CASSLWAENTEAFF.